One TCR beta chain is described in this entry. CDR1 is LNHNV and CDR2 is YYDKDF in the germline V gene (reference sequence). The CDR3 covers 17 residues. V was pared by 0 bases and J by 0 bases, with 12 bases between. The table came from immunoSEQ multiplex PCR; TCRdb's copy has only in-frame clones and leaves some out. The table records around 7,500 clones, 70% of them present only once. The source of the sample is a study of T cell clones after liver transplantation. The chain is built from TRBV15 and TRBJ1-3; no definite D call. The source of this sequence is a human donor who received a liver transplant. Sequences were derived from CD8+ T cells from blood, sampled before liver transplant. Here the CDR3 DNA reads TGTGCCACCAGCAGAGATCTGGCCGCAAGCTCTGGAAACACCATATATTTT. Protein: CATSRDLAASSGNTIYF.